One sample yielded the 32 T cell receptor beta chains listed below, sequenced in a study of blood T cell repertoires in COVID-19. Assay: immunoSEQ multiplex PCR; the TCRdb copy retains only in-frame clones and omits some. The table has 55,000 or so clones, 87% seen once. The sequenced material came from peripheral blood. These receptors originate from a man aged 55 to 70 with active or convalescent COVID-19.

V gene TRBV7-2 combines with J gene TRBJ1-6; D remains unclear. In germline, CDR1 is SGHTA, CDR2 FQGNSA. The CDR3 contains 16 residues. V dropped 1 base and J dropped 1 base, with 8 bases sitting between them. CDR3 amino acids: CASSLVGSSYNSPLHF. The CDR3 DNA reads TGTGCCAGCAGCTTAGTTGGGAGTTCCTATAATTCACCCCTCCACTTT.

The chain uses TRBV4-2 and TRBJ1-2, with 8 bases aligning to TRBD1. Trimming took 2 bases from V and 6 from J; bases not matched to a gene: 5. This CDR3 is 14 amino acids long. The germline CDR1 and CDR2 sequences are LGHNA and YNFKEQ. This CDR3 is CASSQSGQGDGYTF. As DNA, the CDR3 is TGTGCCAGCAGCCAATCCGGACAGGGAGATGGCTACACCTTC.

This chain connects TRBV5-1 to TRBJ2-1; D ambiguous. The germline CDR1 and CDR2 sequences are SGHRS and YFSETQ. The V and J ends lost 0 bases and 6 bases respectively, with 7 bases between them. The CDR3 runs to 13 residues. The DNA of the CDR3 is TGCGCCAGCAGCTTGGTAGCTATCAATGAGCAGTTCTTC. It is translated as CASSLVAINEQFF.

This chain uses TRBV6-6 with TRBJ1-4; D not resolved. The CDR3 extends over 16 amino acids. V dropped 2 bases and J dropped 0 bases, with 10 bases sitting between them. The germline gives CDR1 MNHNY, CDR2 SVGAGI (reference sequence). This CDR3 is CASSYGRPATNEKLFF. The CDR3 bases are TGTGCCAGCAGTTACGGGAGACCAGCAACTAATGAAAAACTGTTTTTT.

This clone was counted only a few times. The V and J genes are TRBV14 and TRBJ1-2, with D uncertain. Trimming cost V 1 base and J 0 bases, with 9 bases left between them. Germline CDR1 reads SGHDN; CDR2 reads FVKESK. CDR3 length: 15 amino acids. Here the CDR3 reads CASSQVAEANYGYTF. The CDR3 DNA follows: TGTGCCAGCAGCCAAGTGGCCGAAGCTAACTATGGCTACACCTTC. Full variable domain (missing parts from reference TRBV14 and TRBJ1-2): EAGVTQFPSHSVIEKGQTVTLRCDPISGHDNLYWYRRVMGKEIKFLLHFVKESKQDESGMPNNRFLAERTGGTYSTLKVQPAELEDSGVYFCASSQVAEANYGYTFGSGTRLTVV.

V is TRBV5-1 and J is TRBJ1-1, with 8 bases lining up with TRBD1. V lost 0 bases, J lost 0 bases, and 7 bases stayed unmatched. CDR1 is SGHRS and CDR2 is YFSETQ in the germline V gene. This CDR3 has 17 residues. CDR3 DNA sequence: TGCGCCAGCAGCTTGGCCCAGGGGGCACAGGTGAACACTGAAGCTTTCTTT. It yields the protein CASSLAQGAQVNTEAFF. Using reference TRBV5-1 and TRBJ1-1 for the parts outside the CDR3, the full variable domain is KAGVTQTPRYLIKTRGQQVTLSCSPISGHRSVSWYQQTPGQGLQFLFEYFSETQRNKGNFPGRFSGRQFSNSRSEMNVSTLELGDSALYLCASSLAQGAQVNTEAFFGQGTRLTVV.

The gene calls are TRBV18 and TRBJ2-2; maybe TRBD1 (6 bases). Trimming took 2 bases from V and 8 from J, leaving 9 bases between them. The germline CDR1 and CDR2 sequences are KGHSH and LQKENI. The CDR3 is 13 residues long. In nucleotides, the CDR3 is TGTGCCAGCTCACCAATTGGACAGGGGGAGCTGTTTTTT. This gives the protein CASSPIGQGELFF.

The chain couples TRBV5-1 to TRBJ1-1; D is possibly TRBD1 (6 bases). Per the germline V gene, CDR1 is SGHRS and CDR2 is YFSETQ. The CDR3 is 14 residues long. With 4 bases removed from V and 0 bases from J, the gap between germline ends came to 10 bases. The CDR3 region has the DNA TGCGCCAGCAGCAAAGGACAGCTGAACACTGAAGCTTTCTTT. As protein: CASSKGQLNTEAFF. Based on the CDR3 plus reference TRBV5-1 and TRBJ1-1, the full variable domain is KAGVTQTPRYLIKTRGQQVTLSCSPISGHRSVSWYQQTPGQGLQFLFEYFSETQRNKGNFPGRFSGRQFSNSRSEMNVSTLELGDSALYLCASSKGQLNTEAFFGQGTRLTVV.

This sequence joins TRBV5-1 and TRBJ2-2; D remains unclear. V shed 1 base and J shed 5 bases, with 6 bases lying between them. CDR1 and CDR2 (germline): SGHRS, YFSETQ. This CDR3 region has 13 residues. This CDR3 is CASSLQETGELFF. The CDR3 DNA reads as TGCGCCAGCAGCTTGCAGGAAACCGGGGAGCTGTTTTTT.

This chain joins TRBV5-1 and TRBJ2-2; TRBD1 aligns across 10 bases. The CDR3 runs 14 residues. Germline lookup yields CDR1 SGHRS and CDR2 YFSETQ. The V gene end was trimmed by 7 bases and the J gene end by 3 bases; junction bases not matched to a gene: 3. The CDR3 region has the DNA TGCGCCAGCGGGACAGGGGAGGACACCGGGGAGCTGTTTTTT. This gives the protein CASGTGEDTGELFF.

In nucleotides, the CDR3 is TGCAGCGGCGGACAGGGGAGCGAGACCCAGTACTTC. Protein sequence: CSGGQGSETQYF. The chain joins TRBV29-1 to TRBJ2-5, with 9 bases lining up with TRBD1. The CDR3 totals 12 residues. Trimming cost V 7 bases and J 5 bases; bases outside gene matches: 5. Germline CDR1 and CDR2: SQVTM and ANQGSEA.

The chain carries TRBV5-6 and TRBJ1-1, with TRBD1 identical over 7 bases. Germline V gene lookup returns CDR1 SGHDT and CDR2 YYEEEE. The V segment lost 6 bases and the J segment 5 bases; nucleotides outside the gene matches: 7. This CDR3 has 13 residues. The CDR3 protein is CASNTGVGTEAFF. The CDR3 coding sequence is TGTGCCAGCAACACAGGGGTTGGGACTGAAGCTTTCTTT.

This chain links TRBV6-2 or TRBV6-3 with TRBJ2-7; TRBD2 agrees at 11 bases. The V gene end was trimmed by 4 bases and the J gene end by 4 bases; junction bases not matched to a gene: 6. In germline, CDR1 is MNHEY, CDR2 SVGEGT. The CDR3 is 15 residues long. CDR3 in amino acids: CASSFILAGEYEQYF. In DNA, the CDR3 is TGTGCCAGCAGTTTCATACTAGCGGGGGAGTACGAGCAGTACTTC.

The chain links TRBV28 to TRBJ2-3, with TRBD2 matching over 13 bases. This CDR3 region has 16 residues. Per the germline V gene, CDR1 is MDHEN and CDR2 is SYDVKM. V was pared by 6 bases and J by 3 bases, with 6 bases of the junction left unmatched. CDR3 DNA: TGTGCCAGCAGCGGGGGACTAGCGGGGACAACAGATACGCAGTATTTT. Translating gives CASSGGLAGTTDTQYF.

The V and J genes are TRBV6-8 and TRBJ1-5, with no clear D. Looked up from germline, CDR1 is MNHGY and CDR2 is SAAAGT. The CDR3 is 13 residues long. V was pared by 5 bases and J by 10 bases, with 15 bases between. DNA for the CDR3: TGTGCCAGCAGTATCAACGCGGCATCCCCCCAGCATTTT. This translates into CASSINAASPQHF.

This rearrangement joins TRBV19 to TRBJ1-3; 7 nucleotides align to TRBD1. The V segment lost 8 bases and the J segment 2 bases; nucleotides outside the gene matches: 12. The germline CDR1 and CDR2 sequences are LNHDA and SQIVND (reference sequence). CDR3 length: 16 amino acids. CDR3 loop: CASQGGQSLPGNTIYF. DNA of the CDR3: TGTGCCAGTCAAGGGGGACAGTCTCTTCCTGGAAACACCATATATTTT.

The V gene is TRBV11-2, the J gene TRBJ2-7, with 10 bases lining up with TRBD2. The CDR3 has 16 residues. V was pared by 5 bases and J by 7 bases, with 14 bases of the junction left unmatched. Germline-derived CDR1 and CDR2 are SGHAT and FQNNGV. The CDR3 region is CASSPPPLAGLGEQYF. The CDR3 DNA sequence: TGTGCCAGCAGCCCCCCCCCACTAGCGGGACTGGGAGAGCAGTACTTC.

The V and J genes are TRBV5-6 and TRBJ1-2, with a possible D match to TRBD1 (6 bases). Trimming left V 4 bases short and J 5 bases short, with 9 bases between. This CDR3 comprises 12 residues. The V gene's germline CDR1 is SGHDT and CDR2 YYEEEE. CDR3: CASSGQRYGYTF. CDR3 nucleotides: TGTGCCAGCAGCGGACAGAGGTATGGCTACACCTTC.

The chain couples TRBV3-1 (or the pseudogene TRBV3-2) to TRBJ1-4; D may be TRBD1 (6 bases). Trimming stripped 6 bases from V and 4 bases from J, with 15 bases between. Germline V gives CDR1 LGHDT, CDR2 YNNKEL (reference sequence). CDR3 size: 15 residues. The CDR3 spells CASRSGAEVNEKLFF. As DNA, the CDR3 is TGTGCCAGCAGATCAGGGGCCGAAGTTAATGAAAAACTGTTTTTT.

The chain combines TRBV19 with TRBJ2-7; D unclear. Trimming cost V 4 bases and J 7 bases, with 11 bases left between them. From germline, CDR1 is LNHDA and CDR2 SQIVND (reference sequence). This CDR3 has 12 amino acids. The CDR3 sequence: CASSTSTREQYF. In DNA form, the CDR3 reads TGTGCCAGTAGTACCTCGACACGGGAGCAGTACTTC.

The chain has TRBV27 and TRBJ2-7, with 8 bases lining up with TRBD1. The CDR3 sequence is 15 residues long. The ends lost 2 bases at V and 6 bases at J; junction bases unmatched: 9. CDR1 is MNHEY and CDR2 is SMNVEV in the germline V gene (reference sequence). CDR3 DNA sequence: TGTGCCAGCAGTTTACAGGACAGGGTTCCGGGCGAGCAGTACTTC. As protein: CASSLQDRVPGEQYF.

V usage is TRBV4-3 and J usage is TRBJ2-3; the D is unclear. CDR1 and CDR2 from the germline V gene are LGHNA and YSLEER. V was pared by 3 bases and J by 1 base, with 5 bases between. This CDR3 has 13 residues. The CDR3 region is CASSHQGTDTQYF. DNA for the CDR3: TGCGCCAGCAGCCACCAGGGCACAGATACGCAGTATTTT.

The V call is TRBV10-3, the J call TRBJ2-1, with 7 bases matching TRBD2. The length of the CDR3 is 12 residues. V lost 8 bases and J lost 8; bases outside the gene matches: 6. From germline, CDR1 is ENHRY and CDR2 SYGVKD. CDR3 bases: TGTGCCATCTCCCAGCGGGACTATGAGCAGTTCTTC. Translated, it gives CAISQRDYEQFF.

This chain uses TRBV7-3 with TRBJ2-3; TRBD1 might be the D (5 bases). There are 15 residues in the CDR3. V was trimmed by 2 bases and J by 0 bases, leaving 9 bases between them. CDR1 is SGHTA and CDR2 is FQGTGA in the germline V gene. CDR3 region: CASSLQGSSTDTQYF. As DNA, the CDR3 is TGTGCCAGCAGCTTACAGGGTTCTAGCACAGATACGCAGTATTTT. The full variable domain, with the rest looked up from reference TRBV7-3 and TRBJ2-3, is GAGVSQTPSNKVTEKGKYVELRCDPISGHTALYWYRQSLGQGPEFLIYFQGTGAADDSGLPNDRFFAVRPEGSVSTLKIQRTERGDSAVYLCASSLQGSSTDTQYFGPGTRLTVL.

The chain is built from TRBV5-1 and TRBJ2-2; 9 bases are shared with TRBD1. The CDR3 runs 15 residues. V was clipped by 4 bases and J by 5 bases; unmatched bases: 6. Per the germline V gene, CDR1 is SGHRS and CDR2 is YFSETQ. This CDR3 reads CASSRGTGTTGELFF. The CDR3 region has the DNA TGCGCCAGCAGCCGAGGGACAGGGACGACCGGGGAGCTGTTTTTT. The whole variable domain, remainder taken from reference TRBV5-1 and TRBJ2-2, is KAGVTQTPRYLIKTRGQQVTLSCSPISGHRSVSWYQQTPGQGLQFLFEYFSETQRNKGNFPGRFSGRQFSNSRSEMNVSTLELGDSALYLCASSRGTGTTGELFFGEGSRLTVL.

This rearrangement joins TRBV19 to TRBJ2-2; 10 nucleotides match TRBD1. Germline lookup yields CDR1 LNHDA and CDR2 SQIVND (reference sequence). The ends lost 5 bases at V and 5 bases at J; junction bases unmatched: 8. The length of the CDR3 is 16 residues. Here the CDR3 reads CASSPGQGKRTGELFF. The CDR3 DNA sequence: TGTGCCAGTAGTCCGGGACAGGGGAAACGGACCGGGGAGCTGTTTTTT. The whole variable domain, filled in from reference TRBV19 and TRBJ2-2, reads DGGITQSPKYLFRKEGQNVTLSCEQNLNHDAMYWYRQDPGQGLRLIYYSQIVNDFQKGDIAEGYSVSREKKESFPLTVTSAQKNPTAFYLCASSPGQGKRTGELFFGEGSRLTVL.

This sequence joins TRBV29-1 and TRBJ2-5; 7 bases are a match to TRBD1. Germline V gene data show CDR1 as SQVTM and CDR2 as ANQGSEA. This CDR3 is 12 amino acids long. V shed 7 bases, J shed 1 base, and the junction held 3 bases outside the gene matches. The CDR3 is CSAYRGQETQYF. CDR3 bases: TGCAGCGCGTACAGGGGCCAAGAGACCCAGTACTTC.

This clone was seen only once. The chain combines TRBV19 with TRBJ1-1, with TRBD1 identical over 7 bases. V was clipped by 5 bases and J by 3 bases; unmatched bases: 9. Germline V gives CDR1 LNHDA, CDR2 SQIVND (reference sequence). The CDR3 is 15 amino acids. The CDR3 here is CASSLQGSGYTEAFF. The CDR3 DNA follows: TGTGCCAGTAGTCTACAGGGGTCTGGCTACACTGAAGCTTTCTTT. Together with reference TRBV19 and TRBJ1-1, the CDR3 gives the full variable domain: DGGITQSPKYLFRKEGQNVTLSCEQNLNHDAMYWYRQDPGQGLRLIYYSQIVNDFQKGDIAEGYSVSREKKESFPLTVTSAQKNPTAFYLCASSLQGSGYTEAFFGQGTRLTVV.

The genes are TRBV3-1 (or the pseudogene TRBV3-2) and TRBJ2-7, with TRBD2 matching over 7 bases. This CDR3 has 17 residues. The germline V gene encodes CDR1 LGHDT and CDR2 YNNKEL (reference sequence). J lost 2 bases, V lost 0 bases, and 10 bases had no gene match. The CDR3 bases are TGTGCCAGCAGCCAAGATAATCAGGCACGGGGGGCCTACGAGCAGTACTTC. This codes for CASSQDNQARGAYEQYF.

CDR3 DNA: TGTGCCAGCAGTTTAGCCGGGACTAGCAATGAGCAGTTCTTC. Its protein is CASSLAGTSNEQFF. The chain employs TRBV27 and TRBJ2-1; 8 bases match TRBD2. The CDR3 runs 14 residues. The germline V gene has CDR1 MNHEY and CDR2 SMNVEV (reference sequence). V was clipped by 2 bases and J by 6 bases; unmatched bases: 3.

The rearrangement links TRBV27 to TRBJ1-1; D is perhaps TRBD1 (5 bases). This CDR3 is built from 13 residues. Trimming removed 5 bases from V and 11 bases from J, with 18 bases in between. Germline V CDR1 and CDR2: MNHEY, SMNVEV (reference sequence). Here the CDR3 reads CASSPSGGTKAFF. Written as DNA, the CDR3 is TGTGCCAGCAGTCCTTCCGGGGGGACTAAGGCTTTCTTT.

The chain has TRBV5-1 and TRBJ2-3; perhaps TRBD1 as D (5 bases). Trimming cost V 0 bases and J 1 base, with 6 bases left between them. In germline, CDR1 is SGHRS, CDR2 YFSETQ. The CDR3 loop spans 14 amino acids. The chain's CDR3 is CASSLAQGTDTQYF. The CDR3 DNA sequence: TGCGCCAGCAGCTTGGCACAGGGCACAGATACGCAGTATTTT. Using reference TRBV5-1 and TRBJ2-3 for the parts outside the CDR3, the full variable domain is KAGVTQTPRYLIKTRGQQVTLSCSPISGHRSVSWYQQTPGQGLQFLFEYFSETQRNKGNFPGRFSGRQFSNSRSEMNVSTLELGDSALYLCASSLAQGTDTQYFGPGTRLTVL.